The present entry profiles one TCR beta chain with its context. This CDR3 is built from 13 residues. V gave up 4 bases and J gave up 4 bases, with 10 bases separating them. Germline lookup yields CDR1 SGHRS and CDR2 YFSETQ. The time point: after dendritic cell vaccination, including at tumor progression/relapse. The sample originates from a study of glioma-infiltrating T cells after dendritic cell vaccination. Looking at the study overall: Dendritic cell vaccination trial patients had either newly diagnosed or recurrent glioblastoma.

Amplification used 60 V beta primers and 13 J beta primers. Some clones are missing from TCRdb's copy, which holds only in-frame ones; the method was immunoSEQ multiplex PCR. This table holds 99,000 or so clones, about 90% found once. The receptor was isolated from a human donor with glioblastoma. Specimen: blood, collected after dendritic cell vaccination. This chain connects TRBV5-1 to TRBJ2-3; possibly TRBD2 for D (6 bases). CDR3 nucleotides: TGCGCCAGCAGCCAGACTAGTTCAGATACGCAGTATTTT. Its protein product is CASSQTSSDTQYF.